The 9 T cell receptor beta chains listed next were all sequenced from one sample in a study of cytomegalovirus exposure and HLA in healthy donors. The PCR had 60 Vbeta and 13 Jbeta primers. Profiled with immunoSEQ multiplex PCR; TCRdb holds only in-frame clones, not every one. The sample records 120,000 or so clones, over 65% being singletons. The sequenced sample consisted of PBMCs. Receptors were obtained from a man aged 35 to 55 in good health and CMV-seropositive.

This clone was found a few times. The rearrangement uses TRBV4-2 and TRBJ2-6; D unclear. V was clipped by 1 base and J by 4 bases, with 14 bases between them. There are 17 residues in the CDR3. Germline CDR1 is LGHNA and CDR2 is YNFKEQ. The CDR3 loop is CASSQVKRSSGANVLTF. Here the CDR3 DNA reads TGTGCCAGCAGCCAAGTAAAGAGAAGTTCCGGGGCCAACGTCCTGACTTTC.

A single count supports this clone. The chain combines TRBV19 with TRBJ1-4, with 8 bases fitting TRBD1. Germline CDR1 is LNHDA and CDR2 is SQIVND (reference sequence). The CDR3 is made up of 15 amino acids. J was trimmed by 4 bases and V by 4 bases; bases with no gene match: 5. Here the CDR3 reads CASSKGQEFNEKLFF. The CDR3 region has the DNA TGTGCCAGTAGTAAGGGACAGGAGTTTAATGAAAAACTGTTTTTT.

The rearrangement uses TRBV4-2 and TRBJ2-4, with D perhaps TRBD2 (5 bases). CDR1 is LGHNA, CDR2 YNFKEQ, per germline. The CDR3 loop spans 14 amino acids. V lost 4 bases to trimming and J lost 8 bases, with 15 bases between them. The CDR3 reads CASSPLVAGDIQYF. The CDR3 DNA reads as TGTGCCAGCAGCCCACTAGTGGCCGGTGACATTCAGTACTTC.

This chain joins TRBV5-1 and TRBJ1-4, with a weak D call TRBD1 (5 bases). CDR3 length: 16 residues. Trimming cost V 4 bases and J 0 bases, with 13 bases left between them. CDR1 and CDR2 from the germline V gene are SGHRS and YFSETQ. CDR3 sequence (DNA): TGCGCCAGCAGCCTCGACAGACTAGCAACTAATGAAAAACTGTTTTTT. Protein: CASSLDRLATNEKLFF. Together with reference TRBV5-1 and TRBJ1-4, the CDR3 gives the full variable domain: KAGVTQTPRYLIKTRGQQVTLSCSPISGHRSVSWYQQTPGQGLQFLFEYFSETQRNKGNFPGRFSGRQFSNSRSEMNVSTLELGDSALYLCASSLDRLATNEKLFFGSGTQLSVL.

This chain joins TRBV30 and TRBJ2-7, with 7 bases identical to TRBD2. The CDR3 length is 14 residues. Germline V gene data show CDR1 as GTSNPN and CDR2 as SVGIG (reference sequence). V dropped 2 bases and J dropped 1; count of bases not matched to a gene: 5. CDR3 sequence: CAWSWGGQSYEQYF. CDR3 nucleotides: TGTGCCTGGAGTTGGGGAGGGCAGTCCTACGAGCAGTACTTC.

The chain employs TRBV4-3 and TRBJ1-1; no firm D call. In germline, CDR1 is LGHNA, CDR2 YSLEER. V lost 0 bases and J 0 bases, leaving 8 bases between the germline ends. The length of the CDR3 is 15 residues. The CDR3 reads CASSQDPGVNTEAFF. The DNA of the CDR3 is TGCGCCAGCAGCCAAGATCCCGGGGTGAACACTGAAGCTTTCTTT.

The CDR3 reads CASSQDLRQQETQYF. In DNA form, the CDR3 reads TGCGCCAGCAGCCAAGATTTGCGGCAGCAAGAGACCCAGTACTTC. V and J are TRBV4-3 and TRBJ2-5; D is ambiguous. This CDR3 spans 15 amino acids. Trimming removed 0 bases at V and 2 bases at J, with 10 bases between. Germline values: CDR1 LGHNA, CDR2 YSLEER.

The V call is TRBV6-5, the J call TRBJ2-2, with 7 bases aligning to TRBD1. Germline V gene sequence: CDR1 MNHEY, CDR2 SVGAGI. The ends lost 2 bases at V and 3 bases at J; junction bases unmatched: 0. The CDR3 runs to 14 residues. The CDR3 region is CASSYGQDTGELFF. CDR3 nucleotide sequence: TGTGCCAGCAGTTACGGACAGGACACCGGGGAGCTGTTTTTT.

The chain joins TRBV4-2 to TRBJ1-1; the match to TRBD1 covers 7 bases. CDR1 and CDR2 from the germline V gene are LGHNA and YNFKEQ. J lost 7 bases, V lost 4 bases, and 21 bases had no gene match. The CDR3 runs to 18 residues. This chain's CDR3 is CASSRPSHSTGNLGEAFF. As DNA, the CDR3 is TGTGCCAGCAGCCGCCCGTCTCACTCGACAGGGAATTTGGGTGAAGCTTTCTTT.